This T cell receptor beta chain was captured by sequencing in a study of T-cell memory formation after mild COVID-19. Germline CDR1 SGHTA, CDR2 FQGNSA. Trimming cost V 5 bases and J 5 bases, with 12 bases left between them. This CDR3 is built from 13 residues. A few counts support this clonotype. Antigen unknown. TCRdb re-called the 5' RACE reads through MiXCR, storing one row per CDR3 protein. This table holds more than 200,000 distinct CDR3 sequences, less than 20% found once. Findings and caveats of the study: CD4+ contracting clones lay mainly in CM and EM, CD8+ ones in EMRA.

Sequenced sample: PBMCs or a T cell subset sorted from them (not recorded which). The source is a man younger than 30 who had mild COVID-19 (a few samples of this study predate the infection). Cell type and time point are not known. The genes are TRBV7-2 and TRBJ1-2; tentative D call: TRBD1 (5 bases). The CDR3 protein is CASSRDLEYGYTF. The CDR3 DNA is TGTGCCAGCAGCCGGGACCTCGAGTATGGCTACACCTTC.